This T cell receptor beta chain was documented in a study of T cell responses to AZD1222 COVID-19 vaccine. CDR1 and CDR2 (germline): MGHRA, YSYEKL. The V end lost 0 bases, the J end lost 3 bases, and 6 bases lay between the germline ends. The CDR3 is 13 residues long. Data came from immunoSEQ multiplex PCR; TCRdb stores just in-frame clones and leaves some out. In the table there are about 29,000 clones, roughly 92% of which are singletons. The table lists this clone with a count of one. The sequences come from peripheral blood, collected on day 0 of AZD1222 vaccination. The sequence came from an adult in good health. The chain combines TRBV4-1 with TRBJ2-7; possible D gene TRBD1, 5 bases. The CDR3 bases are TGCGCCAGCAGCCAAGATAGGGGCTACGAGCAGTACTTC. Protein: CASSQDRGYEQYF.